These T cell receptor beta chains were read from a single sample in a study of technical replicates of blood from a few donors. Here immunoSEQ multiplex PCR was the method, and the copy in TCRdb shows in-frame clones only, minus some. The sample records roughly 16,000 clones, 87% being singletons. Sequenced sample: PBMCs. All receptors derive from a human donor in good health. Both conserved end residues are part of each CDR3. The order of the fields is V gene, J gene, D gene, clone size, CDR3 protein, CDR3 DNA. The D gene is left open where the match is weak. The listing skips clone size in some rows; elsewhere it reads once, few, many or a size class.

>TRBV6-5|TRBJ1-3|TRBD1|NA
CASSYQTGGSGNTIYF
TGTGCCAGCAGTTACCAGACAGGGGGCTCTGGAAACACCATATATTTT
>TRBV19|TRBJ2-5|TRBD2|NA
CASSIGTSEGETQYF
TGTGCCAGTAGCATTGGGACTAGCGAGGGGGAGACCCAGTACTTC
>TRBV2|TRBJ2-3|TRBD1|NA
CASSEGQGADMQYF
TGTGCCAGCAGTGAGGGCCAGGGGGCAGATATGCAGTATTTT
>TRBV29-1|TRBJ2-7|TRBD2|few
CSVEDPGLAGGRIEQYF
TGCAGCGTTGAAGACCCGGGACTAGCGGGAGGGCGAATCGAGCAGTACTTC
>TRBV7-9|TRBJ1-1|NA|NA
CASSLGRGLLTEAFF
TGTGCCAGCAGCCTAGGCAGGGGATTGTTAACTGAAGCTTTCTTT
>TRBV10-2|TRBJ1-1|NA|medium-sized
CASRQAPNTEAFF
TGCGCCAGCAGACAGGCCCCGAACACTGAAGCTTTCTTT
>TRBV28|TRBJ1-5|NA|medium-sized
CASSFRRGGLDQPQHF
TGTGCCAGCAGTTTCCGGAGGGGGGGCTTGGATCAGCCCCAGCATTTT
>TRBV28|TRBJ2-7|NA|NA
CASSLSSGYEQYF
TGTGCCAGCAGTTTATCGAGTGGCTACGAGCAGTACTTC
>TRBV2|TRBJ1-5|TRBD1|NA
CASSHRGTNQPQHF
TGTGCCAGCAGTCACAGGGGGACCAATCAGCCCCAGCATTTT
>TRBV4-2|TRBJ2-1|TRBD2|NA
CASSQIYLDSGSWFF
TGTGCCAGCAGCCAAATCTACCTTGATAGCGGGAGTTGGTTCTTC
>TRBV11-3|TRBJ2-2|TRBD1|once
CASSPNRGTLDTGELFF
TGTGCCAGCAGCCCTAACAGGGGAACTCTTGACACCGGGGAGCTGTTTTTT
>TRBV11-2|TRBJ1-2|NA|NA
CASSQDTAYGYTF
TGTGCCAGCAGCCAAGATACAGCATATGGCTACACCTTC
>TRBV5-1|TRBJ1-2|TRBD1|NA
CASSEDRELNYGYTF
TGCGCCAGCAGCGAAGACAGGGAGCTGAACTATGGCTACACCTTC
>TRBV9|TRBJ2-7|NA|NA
CASSVGAAVHEQYF
TGTGCCAGCAGCGTAGGAGCGGCGGTCCACGAGCAGTACTTC
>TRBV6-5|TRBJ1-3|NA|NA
CASSISGISGNTIYF
TGTGCCAGCTCAATCTCCGGGATCTCTGGAAACACCATATATTTT
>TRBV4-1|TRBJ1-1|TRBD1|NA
CASSQAGGANTEAFF
TGCGCCAGCAGCCAAGCAGGGGGCGCGAACACTGAAGCTTTCTTT
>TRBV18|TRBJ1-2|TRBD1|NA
CASSSRTGEYGYTF
TGTGCCAGCTCATCCCGGACAGGAGAGTATGGCTACACCTTC
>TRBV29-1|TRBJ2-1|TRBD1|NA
CSVRDRGFNEQFF
TGCAGCGTTCGGGACAGGGGGTTCAATGAGCAGTTCTTC
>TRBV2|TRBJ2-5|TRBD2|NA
CASSDGSGMLQETQYF
TGTGCCAGCAGTGATGGTAGCGGGATGTTGCAAGAGACCCAGTACTTC
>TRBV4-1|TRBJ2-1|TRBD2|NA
CASSQDLLQAGVNNEQFF
TGCGCCAGCAGCCAAGATCTCCTCCAAGCGGGAGTCAACAATGAGCAGTTCTTC
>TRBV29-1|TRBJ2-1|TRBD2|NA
CSSLAGTRYNEQFF
TGCAGCTCGCTAGCGGGAACAAGGTACAATGAGCAGTTCTTC
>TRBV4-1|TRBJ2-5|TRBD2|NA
CASSPSGSETQYF
TGCGCCAGCAGCCCTAGCGGGAGTGAGACCCAGTACTTC
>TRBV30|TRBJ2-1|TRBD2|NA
CAWSLGGANYNEQFF
TGTGCCTGGAGTTTGGGAGGGGCCAACTACAATGAGCAGTTCTTC
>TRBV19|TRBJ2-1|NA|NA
CASSMQGVGEQFF
TGTGCCAGTAGTATGCAAGGGGTGGGCGAGCAGTTCTTC
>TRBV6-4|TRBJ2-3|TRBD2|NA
CASIGRGVMNTDTQYF
TGTGCCAGCATTGGGCGGGGGGTCATGAACACAGATACGCAGTATTTT
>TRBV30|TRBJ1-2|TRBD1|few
CAWNTGDGYTF
TGTGCCTGGAATACAGGGGATGGCTACACCTTC
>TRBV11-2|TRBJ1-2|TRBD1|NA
CASSPRGQASFFRYGYTF
TGTGCCAGCAGCCCTAGAGGACAGGCATCTTTTTTCCGGTATGGCTACACCTTC
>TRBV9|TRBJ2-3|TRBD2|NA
CALLSGGEDTQYF
TGTGCCTTATTATCGGGAGGGGAAGATACGCAGTATTTT
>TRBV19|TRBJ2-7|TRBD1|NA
CASNDRAGEQYF
TGTGCCAGTAACGACAGGGCCGGGGAGCAGTACTTC
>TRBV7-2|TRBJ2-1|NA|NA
CASSRTGGVNEQFF
TGTGCCAGCAGCCGAACCGGAGGGGTCAATGAGCAGTTCTTC
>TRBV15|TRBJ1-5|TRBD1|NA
CATSREGTGVQPQHF
TGTGCCACCAGCAGAGAAGGGACAGGGGTACAGCCCCAGCATTTT
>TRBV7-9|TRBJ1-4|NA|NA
CASSLDAQVEKLFF
TGTGCCAGCAGCTTAGACGCGCAGGTTGAAAAACTGTTTTTT
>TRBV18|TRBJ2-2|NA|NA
CASSPDSGNTGELFF
TGTGCCAGCTCACCAGACTCCGGGAACACCGGGGAGCTGTTTTTT
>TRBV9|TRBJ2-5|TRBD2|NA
CASSVEFEGGYETQYF
TGTGCCAGCAGCGTAGAATTCGAGGGAGGGTATGAGACCCAGTACTTC
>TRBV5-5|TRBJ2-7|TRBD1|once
CASSFGDRGDYEQYF
TGTGCCAGCAGCTTTGGGGACAGAGGGGACTACGAGCAGTACTTC
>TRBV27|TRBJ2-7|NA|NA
CASSPRIRLNYEQYF
TGTGCCAGCAGCCCACGGATTAGACTGAACTACGAGCAGTACTTC
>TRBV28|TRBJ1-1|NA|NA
CASRPWTVNTEAFF
TGTGCCAGCAGGCCATGGACAGTGAACACTGAAGCTTTCTTT
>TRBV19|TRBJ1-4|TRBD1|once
CASSSPGTGHGTTTNEKLFF
TGTGCCAGTAGTAGCCCCGGGACAGGCCATGGCACGACAACTAATGAAAAACTGTTTTTT
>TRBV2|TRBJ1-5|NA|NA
CASSEGPGSNQPQHF
TGTGCCAGCAGTGAGGGGCCAGGGAGCAATCAGCCCCAGCATTTT
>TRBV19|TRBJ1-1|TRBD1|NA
CASRPGQGAEDTEAFF
TGTGCCAGTAGACCGGGACAGGGGGCTGAAGACACTGAAGCTTTCTTT
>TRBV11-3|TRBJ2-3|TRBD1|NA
CASSSPGQDSTDTQYF
TGTGCCAGCAGCTCACCGGGACAGGATTCTACAGATACGCAGTATTTT
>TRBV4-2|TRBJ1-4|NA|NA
CASSHKRGAGEKLFF
TGTGCCAGCAGCCACAAACGGGGGGCTGGTGAAAAACTGTTTTTT
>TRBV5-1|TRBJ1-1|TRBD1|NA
CASSQDRGTNTEAFF
TGCGCCAGCAGCCAGGACAGGGGGACGAACACTGAAGCTTTCTTT
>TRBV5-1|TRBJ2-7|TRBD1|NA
CASSMSRGSYEQYF
TGCGCCAGCAGCATGAGCAGGGGGTCCTACGAGCAGTACTTC
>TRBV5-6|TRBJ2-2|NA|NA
CASSRDRFLTGELFF
TGTGCCAGCAGCCGAGACAGGTTTCTGACCGGGGAGCTGTTTTTT
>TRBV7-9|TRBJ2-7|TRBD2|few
CASSPDWAGVEQYF
TGTGCCAGCAGCCCGGACTGGGCGGGAGTCGAGCAGTACTTC
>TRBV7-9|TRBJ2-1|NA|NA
CASSLDQNEQFF
TGTGCCAGCAGCTTAGATCAGAATGAGCAGTTCTTC
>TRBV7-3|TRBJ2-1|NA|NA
CASSSNGLNADEQFF
TGTGCCAGCAGCTCCAACGGACTTAACGCCGATGAGCAGTTCTTC
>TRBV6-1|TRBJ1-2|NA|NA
CASILDSYGYTF
TGTGCCAGCATCCTAGACAGTTACGGCTACACCTTC
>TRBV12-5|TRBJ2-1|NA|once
CASGLVTSNERRQFF
TGTGCTAGTGGTTTGGTAACGAGCAACGAACGGAGGCAGTTCTTC